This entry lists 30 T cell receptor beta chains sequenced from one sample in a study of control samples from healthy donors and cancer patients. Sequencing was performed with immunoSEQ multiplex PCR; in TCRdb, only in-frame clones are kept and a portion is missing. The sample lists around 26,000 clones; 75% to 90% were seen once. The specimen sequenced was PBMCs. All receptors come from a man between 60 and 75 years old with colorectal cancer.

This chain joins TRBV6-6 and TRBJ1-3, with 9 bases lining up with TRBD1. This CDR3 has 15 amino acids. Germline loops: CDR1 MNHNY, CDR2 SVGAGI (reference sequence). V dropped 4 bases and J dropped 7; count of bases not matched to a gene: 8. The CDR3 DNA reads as TGTGCCAGCAGTTGGGGGACAGGGCTCGTCAACACCATATATTTT. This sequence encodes CASSWGTGLVNTIYF.

The CDR3 DNA sequence: TGTGCCAGCAGTCGGGAGAGGGAGACCCAGTACTTC. Protein: CASSRERETQYF. This chain joins TRBV3-1 (or the pseudogene TRBV3-2) and TRBJ2-5, with D tentatively TRBD2 (6 bases). This CDR3 contains 12 residues. CDR1 and CDR2 (germline): LGHDT, YNNKEL (reference sequence). Between the trimmed V and J ends, which lost 6 bases and 5 bases, there was a span of 10 bases.

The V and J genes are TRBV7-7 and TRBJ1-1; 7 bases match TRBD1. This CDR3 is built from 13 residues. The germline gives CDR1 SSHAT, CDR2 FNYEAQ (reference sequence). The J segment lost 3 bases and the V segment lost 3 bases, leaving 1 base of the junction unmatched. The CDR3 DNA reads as TGTGCCAGCAGCTTTGACAGGGACACTGAAGCTTTCTTT. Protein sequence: CASSFDRDTEAFF.

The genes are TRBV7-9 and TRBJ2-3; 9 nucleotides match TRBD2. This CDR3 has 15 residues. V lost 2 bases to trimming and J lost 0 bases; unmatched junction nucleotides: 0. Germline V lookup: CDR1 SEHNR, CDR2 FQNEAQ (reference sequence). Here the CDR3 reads CASSLLAGSTDTQYF. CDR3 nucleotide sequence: TGTGCCAGCAGCTTACTAGCGGGGAGCACAGATACGCAGTATTTT. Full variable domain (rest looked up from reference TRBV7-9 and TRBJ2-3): DTGVSQNPRHKITKRGQNVTFRCDPISEHNRLYWYRQTLGQGPEFLTYFQNEAQLEKSRLLSDRFSAERPKGSFSTLEIQRTEQGDSAMYLCASSLLAGSTDTQYFGPGTRLTVL.

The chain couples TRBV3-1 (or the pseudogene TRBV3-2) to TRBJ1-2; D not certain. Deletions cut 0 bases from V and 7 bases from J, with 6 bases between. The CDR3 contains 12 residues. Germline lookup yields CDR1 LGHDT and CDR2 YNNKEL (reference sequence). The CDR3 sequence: CASSQEGIGYTF. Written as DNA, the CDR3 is TGTGCCAGCAGCCAAGAAGGGATTGGCTACACCTTC.

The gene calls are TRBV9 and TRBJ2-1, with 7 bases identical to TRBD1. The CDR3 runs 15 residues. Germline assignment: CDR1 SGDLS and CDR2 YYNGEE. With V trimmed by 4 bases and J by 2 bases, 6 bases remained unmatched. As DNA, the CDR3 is TGTGCCAGCAGCTTACGGGACAGCACCTACAATGAGCAGTTCTTC. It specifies CASSLRDSTYNEQFF.

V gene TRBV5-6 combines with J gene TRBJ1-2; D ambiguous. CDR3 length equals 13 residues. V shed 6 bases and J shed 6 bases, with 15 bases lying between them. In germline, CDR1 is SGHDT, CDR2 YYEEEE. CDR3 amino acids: CASNKDWRNGYTF. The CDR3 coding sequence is TGTGCCAGCAATAAGGACTGGCGGAATGGCTACACCTTC.

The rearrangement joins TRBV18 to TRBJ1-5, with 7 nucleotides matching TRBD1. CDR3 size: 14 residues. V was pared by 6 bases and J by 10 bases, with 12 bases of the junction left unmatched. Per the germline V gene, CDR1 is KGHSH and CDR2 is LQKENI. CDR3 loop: CASSGDSLLPPQHF. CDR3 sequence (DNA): TGTGCCAGCTCCGGGGACAGCCTCTTACCTCCCCAGCATTTT.

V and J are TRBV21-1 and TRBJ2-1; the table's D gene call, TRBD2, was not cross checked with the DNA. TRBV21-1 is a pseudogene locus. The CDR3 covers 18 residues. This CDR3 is CASSKFGTSGAYYNEQFF. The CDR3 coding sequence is TGTGCCAGCAGCAAATTTGGGACTAGCGGGGCATATTACAATGAGCAGTTCTTC.

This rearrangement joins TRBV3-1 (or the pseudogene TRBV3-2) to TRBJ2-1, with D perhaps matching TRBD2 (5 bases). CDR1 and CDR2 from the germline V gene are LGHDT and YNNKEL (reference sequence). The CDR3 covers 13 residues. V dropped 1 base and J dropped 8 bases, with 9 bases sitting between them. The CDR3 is CASSQGSGYEQFF. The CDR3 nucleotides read TGTGCCAGCAGCCAAGGCAGCGGCTATGAGCAGTTCTTC.

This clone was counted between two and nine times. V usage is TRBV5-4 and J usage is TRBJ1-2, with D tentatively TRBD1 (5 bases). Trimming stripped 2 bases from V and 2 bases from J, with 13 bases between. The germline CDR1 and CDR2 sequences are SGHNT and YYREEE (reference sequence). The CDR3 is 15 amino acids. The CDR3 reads CASSLHGTVNYGYTF. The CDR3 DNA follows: TGTGCCAGCAGCTTACACGGGACCGTGAACTATGGCTACACCTTC.

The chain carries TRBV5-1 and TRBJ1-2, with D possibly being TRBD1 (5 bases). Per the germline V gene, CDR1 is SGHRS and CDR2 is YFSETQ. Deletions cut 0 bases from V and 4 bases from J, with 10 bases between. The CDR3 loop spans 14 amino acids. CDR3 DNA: TGCGCCAGCAGCTTGGGCCAGGGAATCTATGGCTACACCTTC. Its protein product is CASSLGQGIYGYTF.

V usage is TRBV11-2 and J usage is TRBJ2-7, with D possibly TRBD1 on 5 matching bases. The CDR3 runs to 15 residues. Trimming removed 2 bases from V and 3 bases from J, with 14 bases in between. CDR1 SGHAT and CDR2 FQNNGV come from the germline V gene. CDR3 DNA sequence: TGTGCCAGCAGCTTAAGGGGTACCACCATCTACGAGCAGTACTTC. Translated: CASSLRGTTIYEQYF.

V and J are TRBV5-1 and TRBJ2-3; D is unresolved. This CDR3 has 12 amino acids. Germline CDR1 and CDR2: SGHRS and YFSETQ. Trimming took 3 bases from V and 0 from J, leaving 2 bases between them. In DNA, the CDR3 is TGCGCCAGCAGCTCTAGCACAGATACGCAGTATTTT. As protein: CASSSSTDTQYF.

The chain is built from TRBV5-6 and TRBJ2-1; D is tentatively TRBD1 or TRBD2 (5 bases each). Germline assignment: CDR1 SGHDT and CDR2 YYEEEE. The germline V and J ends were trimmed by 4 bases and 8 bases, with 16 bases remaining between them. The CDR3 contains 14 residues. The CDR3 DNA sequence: TGTGCCAGCAGCCGGGACGTCCTGAGGGATGAGCAGTTCTTC. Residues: CASSRDVLRDEQFF. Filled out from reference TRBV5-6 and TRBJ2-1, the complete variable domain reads DAGVTQSPTHLIKTRGQQVTLRCSPKSGHDTVSWYQQALGQGPQFIFQYYEEEERQRGNFPDRFSGHQFPNYSSELNVNALLLGDSALYLCASSRDVLRDEQFFGPGTRLTVL.

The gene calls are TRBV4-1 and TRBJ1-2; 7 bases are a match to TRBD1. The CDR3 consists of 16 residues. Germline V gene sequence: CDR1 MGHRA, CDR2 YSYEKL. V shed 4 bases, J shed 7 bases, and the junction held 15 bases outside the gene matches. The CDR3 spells CASSPPRRQGHGGYTF. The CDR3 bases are TGCGCCAGCAGCCCCCCCAGGAGACAGGGACATGGTGGCTACACCTTC.

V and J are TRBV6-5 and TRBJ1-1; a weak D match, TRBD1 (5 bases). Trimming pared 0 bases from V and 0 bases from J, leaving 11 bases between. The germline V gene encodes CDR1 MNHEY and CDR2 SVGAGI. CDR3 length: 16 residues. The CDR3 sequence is CASSYSMEGLNTEAFF. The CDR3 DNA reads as TGTGCCAGCAGTTACTCGATGGAGGGGTTGAACACTGAAGCTTTCTTT.

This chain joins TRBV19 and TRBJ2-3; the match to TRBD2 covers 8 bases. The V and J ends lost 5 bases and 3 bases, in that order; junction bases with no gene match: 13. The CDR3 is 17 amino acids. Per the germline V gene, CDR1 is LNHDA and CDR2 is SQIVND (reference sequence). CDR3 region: CASSLRPTAGGTDTQYF. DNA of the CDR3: TGTGCCAGTAGTCTTCGCCCAACCGCGGGGGGTACAGATACGCAGTATTTT.

The chain's CDR3 is CSARTGGGYTF. The CDR3 nucleotides are TGCAGTGCTAGGACAGGGGGTGGCTACACCTTC. V and J are TRBV20-1 and TRBJ1-2, with TRBD1 identical over 9 bases. The germline CDR1 and CDR2 sequences are DFQATT and SNEGSKA (reference sequence). Unmatched junction bases numbered 0, after V lost 3 bases and J lost 7 bases. The CDR3 spans 11 residues.

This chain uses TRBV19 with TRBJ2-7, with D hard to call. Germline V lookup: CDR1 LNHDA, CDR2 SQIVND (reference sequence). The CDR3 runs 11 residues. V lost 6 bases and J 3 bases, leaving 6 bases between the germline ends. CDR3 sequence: CASSDGYEQYV. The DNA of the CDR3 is TGTGCCAGTAGCGACGGCTACGAGCAGTACGTC.

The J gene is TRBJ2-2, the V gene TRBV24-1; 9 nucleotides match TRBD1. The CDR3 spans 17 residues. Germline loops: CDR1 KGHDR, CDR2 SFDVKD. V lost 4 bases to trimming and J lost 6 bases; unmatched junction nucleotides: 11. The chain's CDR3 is CATSELKPGQGPGELFF. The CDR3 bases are TGTGCCACCAGTGAGTTAAAACCGGGACAGGGACCCGGGGAGCTGTTTTTT.

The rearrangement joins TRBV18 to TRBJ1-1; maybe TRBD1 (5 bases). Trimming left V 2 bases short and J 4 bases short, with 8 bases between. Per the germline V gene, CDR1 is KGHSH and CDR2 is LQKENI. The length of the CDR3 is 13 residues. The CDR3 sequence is CASSPSGTTEAFF. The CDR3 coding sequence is TGTGCCAGCTCACCATCAGGGACCACTGAAGCTTTCTTT.

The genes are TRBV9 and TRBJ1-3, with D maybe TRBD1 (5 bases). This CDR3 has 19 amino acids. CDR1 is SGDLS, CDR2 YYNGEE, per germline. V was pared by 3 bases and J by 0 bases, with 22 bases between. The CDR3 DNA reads TGTGCCAGCAGCGCCCCCCGGCAGGGAAGCCTAATCTCTGGAAACACCATATATTTT. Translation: CASSAPRQGSLISGNTIYF. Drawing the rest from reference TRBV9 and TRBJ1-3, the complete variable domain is DSGVTQTPKHLITATGQRVTLRCSPRSGDLSVYWYQQSLDQGLQFLIQYYNGEERAKGNILERFSAQQFPDLHSELNLSSLELGDSALYFCASSAPRQGSLISGNTIYFGEGSWLTVV.

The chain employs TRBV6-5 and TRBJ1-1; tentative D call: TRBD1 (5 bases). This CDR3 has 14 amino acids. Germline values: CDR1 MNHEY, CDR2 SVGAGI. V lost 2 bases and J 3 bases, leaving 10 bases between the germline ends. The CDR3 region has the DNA TGTGCCAGCAGTTACCGGTGGGGGGACACTGAAGCTTTCTTT. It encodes CASSYRWGDTEAFF.

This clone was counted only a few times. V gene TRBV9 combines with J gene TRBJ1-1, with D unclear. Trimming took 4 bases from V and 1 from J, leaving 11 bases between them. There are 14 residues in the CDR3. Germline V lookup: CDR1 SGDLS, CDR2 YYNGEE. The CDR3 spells CASSNPNRNTEAFF. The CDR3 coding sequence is TGTGCCAGCAGCAATCCAAATAGGAACACTGAAGCTTTCTTT.

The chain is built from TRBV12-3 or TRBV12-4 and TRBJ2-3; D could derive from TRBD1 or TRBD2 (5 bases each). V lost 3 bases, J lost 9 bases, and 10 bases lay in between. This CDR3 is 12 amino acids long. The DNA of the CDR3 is TGTGCCAGCAGTTTGTTGGGGGACACGCAGTATTTT. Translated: CASSLLGDTQYF.

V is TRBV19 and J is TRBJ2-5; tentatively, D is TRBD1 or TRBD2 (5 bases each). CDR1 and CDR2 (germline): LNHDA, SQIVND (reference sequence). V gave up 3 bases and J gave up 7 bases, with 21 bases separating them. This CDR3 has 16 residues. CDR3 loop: CASSMSPGPNSGTQYF. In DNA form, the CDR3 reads TGTGCCAGTAGTATGAGTCCGGGACCCAACTCTGGGACCCAGTACTTC.

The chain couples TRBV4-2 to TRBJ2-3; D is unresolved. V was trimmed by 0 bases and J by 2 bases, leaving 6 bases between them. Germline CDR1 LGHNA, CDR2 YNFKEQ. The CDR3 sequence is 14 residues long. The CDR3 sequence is CASSQDSPTDTQYF. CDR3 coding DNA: TGTGCCAGCAGCCAAGATTCGCCCACAGATACGCAGTATTTT.

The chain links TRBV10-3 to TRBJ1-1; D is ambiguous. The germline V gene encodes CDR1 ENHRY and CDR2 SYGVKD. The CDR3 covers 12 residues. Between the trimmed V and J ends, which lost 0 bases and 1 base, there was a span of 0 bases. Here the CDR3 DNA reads TGTGCCATCAGTGAGTCGAACACTGAAGCTTTCTTT. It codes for CAISESNTEAFF.

CDR3 in amino acids: CASSLARDNEQFF. The CDR3 bases are TGTGCCAGCAGCTTAGCGCGGGACAATGAGCAGTTCTTC. This chain joins TRBV7-9 and TRBJ2-1; tentatively, D is TRBD2 (5 bases). V was cut by 0 bases and J by 5 bases, with 5 bases left in between. Germline-derived CDR1 and CDR2 are SEHNR and FQNEAQ (reference sequence). The CDR3 spans 13 residues.